These 21 T cell receptor beta chains came from one sample sequenced in a study of identical twins. Via MiXCR, TCRdb re-called the 5' RACE reads, giving one row per CDR3 protein. The sample yields 520,000 or so distinct CDR3 sequences, roughly 21% seen once. The data were also submitted as part of a second study, on T cells expressing NK-cell markers.

The source material was CD4+ T cells sorted from blood. The origin of the receptors is a woman aged 18-29 years in good health.

Only one count was recorded for this clonotype. The chain recombines TRBV20-1 with TRBJ2-7; TRBD1 or TRBD2 may be the D gene (6 bases each). The ends were cut back, 5 bases at V and 4 bases at J, with 18 bases in the middle. In germline, CDR1 is DFQATT, CDR2 SNEGSKA (reference sequence). This CDR3 region has 14 residues. CDR3 sequence reads: CSAGGGGTDYEQYF. The CDR3 coding sequence is TGCAGTGCTGGGGGCGGCGGGACCGATTACGAGCAGTACTTC.

This clonotype showed up just a few times. The V gene is TRBV9, the J gene TRBJ2-7; TRBD2 matches at 8 bases. CDR1 is SGDLS and CDR2 is YYNGEE in the germline V gene. CDR3 length equals 15 residues. J gave up 3 bases and V 0 bases, and 5 bases lay outside the gene matches. CDR3 protein: CASSVGIAGLYEQYF. CDR3 sequence (DNA): TGTGCCAGCAGCGTAGGGATAGCGGGACTCTACGAGCAGTACTTC. Drawing the rest from reference TRBV9 and TRBJ2-7, the complete variable domain is DSGVTQTPKHLITATGQRVTLRCSPRSGDLSVYWYQQSLDQGLQFLIQYYNGEERAKGNILERFSAQQFPDLHSELNLSSLELGDSALYFCASSVGIAGLYEQYFGPGTRLTVT.

This clonotype was counted a few times. CDR3 region: CASSGVGRHGEETQYF. The CDR3 DNA follows: TGTGCCAGCAGCGGGGTGGGCCGTCACGGGGAGGAGACCCAGTACTTC. The chain combines TRBV9 with TRBJ2-5; tentative D call: TRBD2 (5 bases). Trimming removed 3 bases from V and 5 bases from J, with 20 bases in between. The CDR3 totals 16 residues. CDR1 SGDLS and CDR2 YYNGEE come from the germline V gene.

This clonotype was recorded many times. The chain joins TRBV20-1 to TRBJ2-3; D possibly corresponds to TRBD2 (5 bases). Per germline, CDR1 DFQATT and CDR2 SNEGSKA (reference sequence). The V and J ends lost 6 bases and 0 bases respectively, with 22 bases between them. The CDR3 totals 17 residues. The CDR3 DNA sequence: TGCAGTGCAGTCCGCCTTGAGGGTTACTTTAGCACAGATACGCAGTATTTT. Protein product: CSAVRLEGYFSTDTQYF.

This clonotype came up a few times. The V gene is TRBV24-1, the J gene TRBJ1-4; D not resolved. This CDR3 has 12 residues. V lost 4 bases and J 6 bases, leaving 5 bases between the germline ends. Germline V gene data show CDR1 as KGHDR and CDR2 as SFDVKD. The CDR3 loop reads CATSDGDEKLFF. The CDR3 bases are TGTGCCACCAGTGACGGGGATGAAAAACTGTTTTTT.

This clonotype was found many times. J is TRBJ2-7 and V is TRBV4-2; TRBD1 matches at 12 bases. This CDR3 spans 18 amino acids. V shed 4 bases and J 3 bases; nucleotides not matched to a gene: 13. Germline-derived CDR1 and CDR2 are LGHNA and YNFKEQ. Written as DNA, the CDR3 is TGTGCCAGCAGCCCGGGGACAGGGGGCTTGGATTGGAACTACGAGCAGTACTTC. Its translation: CASSPGTGGLDWNYEQYF.

The V call is TRBV6-1, the J call TRBJ1-2; D perhaps matches TRBD1 (6 bases). Germline lookup yields CDR1 MNHNS and CDR2 SASEGT. This CDR3 spans 15 amino acids. Trimming left V 6 bases short and J 4 bases short, with 18 bases between. The DNA for the CDR3 is TGTGCCAGCAGCCCGGGCCTCCTAGGGGGCTATGGCTACACCTTC. Its translation: CASSPGLLGGYGYTF.

In its sample, this clonotype was seen a few times. The chain is built from TRBV7-9 and TRBJ2-5; a weak D match, TRBD1 (6 bases). CDR3 length: 14 amino acids. Germline CDR1 SEHNR, CDR2 FQNEAQ (reference sequence). Trimming shortened V by 3 bases and J by 3 bases, and 11 bases separated the two germline ends. The CDR3 DNA follows: TGTGCCAGCAGCTTCCGACAGGACGAAGAGACCCAGTACTTC. Translation: CASSFRQDEETQYF.

There are a few counts of this clonotype. The chain combines TRBV7-2 with TRBJ2-2; D might be TRBD2 (5 bases). V shed 4 bases and J shed 2 bases, with 14 bases lying between them. CDR3 length equals 16 residues. Germline assignment: CDR1 SGHTA and CDR2 FQGNSA. CDR3 in DNA: TGTGCCAGCAGCTCGACACCCGGGGTTAACACCGGGGAGCTGTTTTTT. It codes for CASSSTPGVNTGELFF. The entire variable domain, with the rest obtained from reference TRBV7-2 and TRBJ2-2, is as follows: GAGVSQSPSNKVTEKGKDVELRCDPISGHTALYWYRQSLGQGLEFLIYFQGNSAPDKSGLPSDRFSAERTGGSVSTLTIQRTQQEDSAVYLCASSSTPGVNTGELFFGEGSRLTVL.

The chain employs TRBV9 and TRBJ2-3, with D possibly TRBD2 on 6 matching bases. Germline loops: CDR1 SGDLS, CDR2 YYNGEE. V shed 4 bases and J shed 4 bases, with 16 bases lying between them. The CDR3 is 15 amino acids. DNA for the CDR3: TGTGCCAGCAGCACGGGACCCGGGAGAGCAGATACGCAGTATTTT. Its translation: CASSTGPGRADTQYF.

This clonotype was seen ten or more times. The rearrangement joins TRBV10-3 to TRBJ2-1; D is ambiguous. The CDR3 totals 12 residues. The V and J ends lost 11 bases and 7 bases respectively, with 15 bases between them. From germline, CDR1 is ENHRY and CDR2 SYGVKD. This CDR3 is CAATVDGNEQFF. The CDR3 DNA reads TGTGCCGCCACTGTAGATGGGAATGAGCAGTTCTTC.

This clonotype was seen at least ten times. The genes are TRBV29-1 and TRBJ2-3; TRBD1 matches 7 bases. V lost 3 bases, J lost 2 bases, and 2 bases stayed unmatched. Germline CDR1 SQVTM, CDR2 ANQGSEA. CDR3 size: 13 residues. The CDR3 reads CSVERGLTDTQYF. The CDR3 nucleotides read TGCAGCGTTGAGAGGGGGCTCACAGATACGCAGTATTTT.

This clonotype occurred a few times. J is TRBJ2-3 and V is TRBV11-2, with 12 bases aligning to TRBD2. This CDR3 has 15 residues. J was trimmed by 7 bases and V by 7 bases; bases with no gene match: 9. Germline V CDR1 and CDR2: SGHAT, FQNNGV. The CDR3 DNA reads TGTGCCAGCAACCCGACTAGCGGGAGTCTGCATACGCAGTATTTT. Amino acid sequence: CASNPTSGSLHTQYF.

In this sample, this clonotype turned up a few times. The CDR3 here is CASSLLAGFFTDTQYF. The CDR3 DNA reads TGTGCCAGCAGCCTACTAGCGGGATTTTTCACAGATACGCAGTATTTT. The rearrangement joins TRBV5-6 to TRBJ2-3; TRBD2 matches at 10 bases. The length of the CDR3 is 16 residues. CDR1 is SGHDT and CDR2 is YYEEEE in the germline V gene. The V gene end was trimmed by 4 bases and the J gene end by 2 bases; junction bases not matched to a gene: 7.

Here the CDR3 DNA reads TGTGCCAGCAGTCTAAACAGGGTCCCAAACACTGAAGCTTTCTTT. Its protein product is CASSLNRVPNTEAFF. The gene calls are TRBV12-3 or TRBV12-4 and TRBJ1-1; D perhaps matches TRBD1 (6 bases). The germline V and J ends were trimmed by 5 bases and 2 bases, with 15 bases remaining between them. The CDR3 loop spans 15 amino acids.

The V and J genes are TRBV2 and TRBJ2-1; D gene ambiguous. CDR1 is SNHLY and CDR2 is FYNNEI in the germline V gene. The V and J ends lost 0 bases and 9 bases respectively, with 9 bases between them. CDR3 size: 13 residues. CDR3 sequence reads: CASSEARLGEQFF. The CDR3, as DNA: TGTGCCAGCAGTGAAGCCCGGCTAGGTGAGCAGTTCTTC. Variable domain in full (rest from reference TRBV2 and TRBJ2-1): EPEVTQTPSHQVTQMGQEVILRCVPISNHLYFYWYRQILGQKVEFLVSFYNNEISEKSEIFDDQFSVERPDGSNFTLKIRSTKLEDSAMYFCASSEARLGEQFFGPGTRLTVL.

The genes are TRBV12-3 or TRBV12-4 and TRBJ2-1, with 7 bases fitting TRBD2. The CDR3 covers 14 residues. After removal of 8 bases from V and 0 bases from J, the junction contained 4 bases not matched to a gene. The CDR3 is CASRGLDSYNEQFF. The CDR3 DNA reads TGTGCCAGCCGAGGACTAGACTCCTACAATGAGCAGTTCTTC.

The chain joins TRBV6-1 to TRBJ1-2, with D possibly matching TRBD1 (5 bases). This CDR3 has 14 residues. Germline V CDR1 and CDR2: MNHNS, SASEGT. The germline V and J ends were trimmed by 5 bases and 3 bases, with 13 bases remaining between them. DNA of the CDR3: TGTGCCAGCAGTCGTAGGGGTCGTCACTATGGCTACACCTTC. Translation gives CASSRRGRHYGYTF.

This clonotype was picked up a small number of times. The chain combines TRBV10-1 with TRBJ2-3; D is unresolved. V was pared by 6 bases and J by 3 bases, with 13 bases between. The CDR3 contains 14 residues. Per germline, CDR1 WNHNN and CDR2 SYGVQD (reference sequence). The CDR3 DNA reads TGCGCCAGCAGCGATCCGGGCAGGACAGATACGCAGTATTTT. Amino acids: CASSDPGRTDTQYF.

This rearrangement joins TRBV12-5 to TRBJ2-3, with unresolved D. Per the germline V gene, CDR1 is LGHNT and CDR2 is FRNRAP. Deletions cut 7 bases from V and 3 bases from J, with 20 bases between. This CDR3 spans 16 amino acids. The CDR3 spells CASALAKGGRTDTQYF. The CDR3 DNA sequence: TGTGCTAGTGCCTTGGCCAAGGGCGGTAGGACAGATACGCAGTATTTT.

V and J are TRBV11-2 and TRBJ2-1; no reliable D call. V shed 4 bases and J shed 9 bases, with 13 bases lying between them. The CDR3 has 13 residues. Per germline, CDR1 SGHAT and CDR2 FQNNGV. Written as DNA, the CDR3 is TGTGCCAGCAGCTCCCCGGGTCTGGGTGAGCAGTTCTTC. Translated, it gives CASSSPGLGEQFF.